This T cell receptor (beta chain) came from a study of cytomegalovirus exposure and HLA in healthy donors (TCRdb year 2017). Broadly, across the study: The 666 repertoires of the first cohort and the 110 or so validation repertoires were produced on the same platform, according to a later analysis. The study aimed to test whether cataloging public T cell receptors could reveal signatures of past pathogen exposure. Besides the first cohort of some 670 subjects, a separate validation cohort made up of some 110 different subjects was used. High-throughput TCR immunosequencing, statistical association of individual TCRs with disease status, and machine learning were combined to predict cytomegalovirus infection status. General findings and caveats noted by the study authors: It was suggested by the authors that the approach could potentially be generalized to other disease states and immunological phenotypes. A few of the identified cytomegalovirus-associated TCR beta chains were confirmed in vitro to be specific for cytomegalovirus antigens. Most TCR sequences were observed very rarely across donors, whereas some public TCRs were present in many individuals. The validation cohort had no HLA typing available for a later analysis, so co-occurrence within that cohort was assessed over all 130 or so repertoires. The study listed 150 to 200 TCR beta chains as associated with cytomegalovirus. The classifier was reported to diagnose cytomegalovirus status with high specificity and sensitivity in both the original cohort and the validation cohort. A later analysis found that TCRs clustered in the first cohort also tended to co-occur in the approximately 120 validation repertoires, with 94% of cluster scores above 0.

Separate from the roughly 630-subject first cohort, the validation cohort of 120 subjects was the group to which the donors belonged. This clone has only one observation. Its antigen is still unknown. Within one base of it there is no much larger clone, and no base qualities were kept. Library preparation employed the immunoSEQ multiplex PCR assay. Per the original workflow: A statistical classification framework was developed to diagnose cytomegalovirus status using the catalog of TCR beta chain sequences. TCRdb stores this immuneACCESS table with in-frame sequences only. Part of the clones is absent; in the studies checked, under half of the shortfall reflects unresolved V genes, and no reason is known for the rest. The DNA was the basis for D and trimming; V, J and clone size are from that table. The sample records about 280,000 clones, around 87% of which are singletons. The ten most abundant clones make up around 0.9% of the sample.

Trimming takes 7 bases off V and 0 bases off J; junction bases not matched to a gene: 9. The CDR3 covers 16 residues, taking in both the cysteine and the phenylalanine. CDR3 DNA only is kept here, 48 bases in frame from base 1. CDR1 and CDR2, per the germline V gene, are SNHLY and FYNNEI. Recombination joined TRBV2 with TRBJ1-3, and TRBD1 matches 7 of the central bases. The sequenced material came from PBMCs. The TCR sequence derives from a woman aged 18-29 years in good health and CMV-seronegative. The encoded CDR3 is CASTPTGTNSGNTIYF. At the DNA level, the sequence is TGTGCCAGCACACCGACAGGGACAAACTCTGGAAACACCATATATTTT.